These 9 T cell receptor beta chains originate from one sample sequenced in a study of T cells in localized non-small cell lung cancer. The table came from immunoSEQ multiplex PCR; TCRdb's copy has only in-frame clones and leaves some out. The sample comprises some 7,000 clones, around 52% of which are singletons, and roughly 2.9% rests with the top ten. The sequenced sample was lymph node tissue, obtained before any cancer treatment. Receptors originate from a female donor over 55 with stage I lung adenocarcinoma.

This clone was counted a single time. The chain carries TRBV12-5 and TRBJ2-3; TRBD2 might be the D (6 bases). CDR3 length: 13 residues. CDR1 LGHNT and CDR2 FRNRAP come from the germline V gene. The CDR3 protein is CASGSGSTDTQYF. Here the CDR3 DNA reads TGTGCCAGCGGCAGCGGGAGCACAGATACGCAGTATTTT.

The V and J genes are TRBV15 and TRBJ2-7; no reliable D call. The V end lost 1 base, the J end lost 6 bases, and 19 bases lay between the germline ends. The germline V gene encodes CDR1 LNHNV and CDR2 YYDKDF (reference sequence). The CDR3 runs to 16 residues. For the CDR3, the DNA is TGTGCCACCAGCAGAGTTCGGTCCCGATATATCTCCGAGCAGTACTTC. This codes for CATSRVRSRYISEQYF.

The chain recombines TRBV14 with TRBJ2-2; D ambiguous. V shed 3 bases and J shed 7 bases, with 12 bases lying between them. This CDR3 spans 14 amino acids. Germline CDR1 reads SGHDN; CDR2 reads FVKESK. CDR3: CASSHWTPVGELFF. As DNA, the CDR3 is TGTGCCAGCAGCCATTGGACCCCAGTCGGGGAGCTGTTTTTT.

This clone was seen only a few times. The chain is built from TRBV19 and TRBJ1-4; D perhaps matches TRBD1 (5 bases). CDR3 length: 15 residues. V was cut by 5 bases and J by 0 bases, with 10 bases left in between. Germline CDR1 reads LNHDA; CDR2 reads SQIVND (reference sequence). Written as DNA, the CDR3 is TGTGCCAGTAGTTCAGAGGGGACAACTAATGAAAAACTGTTTTTT. Translation gives CASSSEGTTNEKLFF.

V gene TRBV9 combines with J gene TRBJ2-3, with 7 bases identical to TRBD1. The germline gives CDR1 SGDLS, CDR2 YYNGEE. The CDR3 consists of 14 residues. Germline trimming cut 0 bases from V and 6 bases from J; bases unmatched to any gene: 4. Here the CDR3 reads CASSVEGGQDTQYF. Here the CDR3 DNA reads TGTGCCAGCAGCGTAGAAGGGGGCCAGGATACGCAGTATTTT.

The genes are TRBV30 and TRBJ1-6; D may be TRBD1 (5 bases). Trimming took off 1 base at V and 6 bases at J, with 13 bases between the two ends. The germline CDR1 and CDR2 sequences are GTSNPN and SVGIG (reference sequence). This CDR3 has 15 residues. The CDR3: CAWSGRGLGNSPLHF. The CDR3 DNA is TGTGCCTGGAGTGGAAGGGGATTGGGTAATTCACCCCTCCACTTT.

This clone occurred a few times. This chain uses TRBV6-8 with TRBJ1-6; D gene ambiguous. V was pared by 7 bases and J by 5 bases, with 21 bases between. Germline V gives CDR1 MNHGY, CDR2 SAAAGT. This CDR3 region has 17 residues. The CDR3 region has the DNA TGTGCCAGCAACCCCTTAAGCGGACTTTCTGATAATTCACCCCTCCACTTT. Translation: CASNPLSGLSDNSPLHF.

This clone showed up just a few times. V is TRBV2 and J is TRBJ2-7; TRBD1 agrees at 10 bases. The CDR3 sequence is 15 residues long. Germline CDR1 SNHLY, CDR2 FYNNEI. V shed 3 bases and J 7 bases; nucleotides not matched to a gene: 9. The CDR3 region has the DNA TGTGCCAGCAGTGACAAAGGGACAGGGGACAATGAGCAGTACTTC. Translated, it gives CASSDKGTGDNEQYF.

A few counts support this clone. The chain has TRBV30 and TRBJ1-6; 11 bases fit TRBD1. Germline loops: CDR1 GTSNPN, CDR2 SVGIG (reference sequence). The CDR3 is 17 residues long. V shed 3 bases, J shed 7 bases, and the junction held 11 bases outside the gene matches. CDR3 loop: CAWRADRGRSWNSPLHF. CDR3 nucleotide sequence: TGTGCCTGGAGGGCGGACAGGGGGCGATCTTGGAATTCACCCCTCCACTTT.